This TCR beta chain emerged from a study of blood T cell repertoires in COVID-19. Study in general: PBMCs, B-cell-depleted T cells, or T cells were the source of the cDNA or gDNA that made up the material.

Clones were read by immunoSEQ multiplex PCR, and TCRdb kept only the in-frame ones, dropping some. In the table there are approximately 25,000 clones, about two thirds of which are singletons. CDR1 and CDR2 (germline): SGDLS, YYNGEE. V lost 0 bases and J 2 bases, leaving 18 bases between the germline ends. CDR3 size: 17 residues. The sample was peripheral blood. The receptor's source is a woman aged 80 or over with acute or convalescent COVID-19. The chain carries TRBV9 and TRBJ2-7; TRBD2 might be the D (6 bases). CDR3 loop: CASSVAAGSQGPYEQYF. The CDR3 region has the DNA TGTGCCAGCAGCGTAGCGGCGGGGTCCCAGGGTCCCTACGAGCAGTACTTC. The full variable domain, its missing parts supplied by reference TRBV9 and TRBJ2-7, is DSGVTQTPKHLITATGQRVTLRCSPRSGDLSVYWYQQSLDQGLQFLIQYYNGEERAKGNILERFSAQQFPDLHSELNLSSLELGDSALYFCASSVAAGSQGPYEQYFGPGTRLTVT.